The present T cell receptor beta chain was sequenced within a study of PD-1 blockade in mismatch repair-deficient tumors. Study findings and constraints: Tumor-resident clones, often undetectable pretreatment in blood, expanded then contracted after pembrolizumab.

V lost 1 base, J lost 2 bases, and 6 bases lay in between. Germline V gives CDR1 SGHRS, CDR2 YFSETQ. The CDR3 consists of 13 residues. Time point denoted: roughly ten-day in vitro stimulation with candidate neoantigen peptide 6. Concerning this clone itself: Its antigen is not known.

Sequenced by immunoSEQ multiplex PCR; TCRdb stores in-frame clones only, minus some. This sample has approximately 15,000 clones, with 86% found just once. The genes are TRBV5-1 and TRBJ1-1, with D tentatively TRBD1 (5 bases). This TCR was sampled from an adult with mismatch repair-deficient cancer. Sequencing used cells cultured in vitro, obtained from a patient treated with pembrolizumab. CDR3 in amino acids: CASSLRGNTEAFF. The CDR3, as DNA: TGCGCCAGCAGCTTGAGGGGCAACACTGAAGCTTTCTTT.